The entry below gives a single T cell receptor (beta chain) sequence along with its context. Without the conserved terminal phenylalanine or tryptophan, this CDR3 likely stems from a read error. This record comes from a study of Graves' ophthalmopathy and Graves' hyperthyroidism. Using RNA transcripts, the TCR beta CDR3 regions were amplified. Second-round multiplex PCR followed a first-round RT-PCR using HTBI primers. TCRdb re-derived calls from the multiplex PCR reads in MiXCR, one entry per CDR3 protein. The sample holds about 620,000 distinct CDR3 sequences, 20% to 25% seen once. The CDR3 is 13 amino acids. Germline CDR1 and CDR2: MDHEN and SYDVKM. The V gene lost 5 bases and the J gene lost 11 bases, with 18 bases spanning the gap.

Sequences were obtained from peripheral blood. The chain couples TRBV28 to TRBJ1-1; D is undetermined. The TCR sequence derives from a woman younger than 35 with stable Graves' hyperthyroidism. Some clones in this sample may be carry-over from other donors' samples. CDR3 DNA: TGTGCCAGCAGTCCTCGACTTCGATATCAGGCTTTCTCT. Translating it yields CASSPRLRYQAFS.